A selection of T cell receptor beta chains follows, all from one sample in a study of tumor-infiltrating lymphocytes in localized non-small cell lung cancer. The method was immunoSEQ multiplex PCR; TCRdb's version includes in-frame clones alone and lacks a portion of them. The sample consists of 13,000 to 15,000 clones, roughly 70% of them appearing once. Material for sequencing was uninvolved lung tissue not adjacent to the tumor. The receptor source for this set is a human donor with non-small cell lung cancer. CDR3s include the opening cysteine and the closing phenylalanine or tryptophan. The D gene is left open where the match is weak. Clone size is given for some rows only: seen once, a few or many times, or a class if the clone is expanded.

TRBJ1-5 | TRBV30 | . | . | CAWSPHGVSNQPQHF | TGTGCCTGGAGCCCACACGGAGTTAGCAATCAGCCCCAGCATTTT
TRBJ1-2 | TRBV6-5 | . | . | CASRHPGSSNGYTF | TGTGCCAGCAGACATCCGGGATCTTCGAATGGCTACACCTTC
TRBJ2-7 | TRBV29-1 | once | TRBD1 | CSVEGRGGGYEQYF | TGCAGCGTCGAGGGCCGAGGGGGCGGGTACGAGCAGTACTTC
TRBJ1-5 | TRBV5-5 | medium-sized | . | CASRHRDTSNQPQHF | TGTGCCAGCAGGCACCGGGATACTAGCAATCAGCCCCAGCATTTT
TRBJ1-1 | TRBV28 | . | TRBD1 | CASTAGGDTEAFF | TGTGCCAGCACTGCAGGGGGAGACACTGAAGCTTTCTTT
TRBJ2-3 | TRBV7-3 | . | . | CASSFVGTSSTDTQYF | TGTGCCAGCAGCTTCGTCGGGACATCTAGCACAGATACGCAGTATTTT
TRBJ1-2 | TRBV5-4 | few | . | CASSRGGQLYGYTF | TGTGCCAGCAGCCGCGGCGGGCAACTCTATGGCTACACCTTC
TRBJ2-2 | TRBV30 | once | . | CAWSPRGITGELFF | TGTGCCTGGAGTCCGAGAGGGATCACCGGGGAGCTGTTTTTT
TRBJ1-1 | TRBV6-5 | few | . | CASSRPGWDTEAFF | TGTGCCAGCAGCCGACCCGGATGGGACACTGAAGCTTTCTTT
TRBJ2-6 | TRBV15 | few | . | CATSRQEGDGANVLTF | TGTGCCACCAGCCGCCAGGAAGGGGACGGGGCCAACGTCCTGACTTTC
TRBJ1-2 | TRBV15 | . | . | CATSGGGKGSNYGYTF | TGTGCCACCAGCGGAGGGGGAAAAGGGTCAAACTATGGCTACACCTTC
TRBJ1-6 | TRBV5-1 | . | . | CASSLVSSSYNSPLHF | TGCGCCAGCAGCTTGGTGAGCAGCTCCTATAATTCACCCCTCCACTTT
TRBJ1-1 | TRBV10-1 | . | TRBD1 | CASSESGTGKKAFF | TGCGCCAGCAGTGAGTCGGGGACAGGCAAAAAAGCTTTCTTT
TRBJ1-1 | TRBV5-1 | . | . | CASSLGVRVNEAFF | TGCGCCAGCAGCTTGGGGGTCAGGGTGAATGAAGCTTTCTTT
TRBJ2-3 | TRBV11-2 | . | . | CASSFLLESTDTQYF | TGTGCCAGCAGCTTCCTCCTCGAGAGCACAGATACGCAGTATTTT
TRBJ2-5 | TRBV5-6 | few | . | CASSLMVGLPETQYF | TGTGCCAGCAGCTTGATGGTCGGTCTACCAGAGACCCAGTACTTC
TRBJ2-7 | TRBV28 | once | TRBD1 | CASSTRTGGRDEQYF | TGTGCCAGCAGTACCCGGACAGGGGGTCGGGACGAGCAGTACTTC
TRBJ1-1 | TRBV19 | . | . | CASRSWGLTNTEAFF | TGTGCCAGTAGGTCTTGGGGACTGACGAACACTGAAGCTTTCTTT
TRBJ2-5 | TRBV29-1 | few | . | CSAQWGKETQYF | TGCAGCGCTCAATGGGGGAAGGAGACCCAGTACTTC
TRBJ2-5 | TRBV20-1 | . | . | CSATTWETQYF | TGCAGTGCTACCACCTGGGAGACCCAGTACTTC
TRBJ2-5 | TRBV27 | . | TRBD2 | CASGERGARKETQYF | TGTGCCAGCGGGGAGCGGGGGGCCCGAAAAGAGACCCAGTACTTC
TRBJ2-6 | TRBV15 | . | . | CATSRVGLSEYISGANVLTF | TGTGCCACCAGCAGAGTGGGGTTGTCAGAATATATCTCTGGGGCCAACGTCCTGACTTTC
TRBJ2-5 | TRBV7-9 | . | TRBD2 | CASSPRTSGRASEETQYF | TGTGCCAGCAGCCCCCGGACTAGCGGGAGGGCCAGTGAGGAGACCCAGTACTTC
TRBJ2-3 | TRBV6-1 | . | TRBD1 | CASNRQGTDTQYF | TGTGCCAGCAACAGACAGGGTACGGATACGCAGTATTTT
TRBJ2-5 | TRBV10-3 | medium-sized | TRBD1 | CAISPGTEETQYF | TGTGCCATCAGTCCCGGGACAGAAGAGACCCAGTACTTC
TRBJ2-1 | TRBV2 | large | TRBD2 | CASRGTSGADEQFF | TGTGCCAGCAGAGGGACTAGCGGGGCCGATGAGCAGTTCTTC
TRBJ2-7 | TRBV2 | . | TRBD2 | CASRASGVEQYF | TGTGCCAGCAGAGCTAGCGGGGTCGAGCAGTACTTC
TRBJ1-1 | TRBV19 | . | . | CASSIEAGNTEAFF | TGTGCCAGTAGTATAGAAGCGGGAAACACTGAAGCTTTCTTT
TRBJ1-4 | TRBV28 | few | TRBD1 | CASSFWTGSGKLFF | TGTGCCAGCAGTTTCTGGACAGGGTCGGGAAAACTGTTTTTT
TRBJ2-1 | TRBV7-3 | . | . | CASSPAPSSYNEQFF | TGTGCCAGCAGTCCGGCTCCCAGCTCCTACAATGAGCAGTTCTTC
TRBJ1-4 | TRBV5-1 | . | TRBD1 | CASSSLGDRTLGLFF | TGCGCCAGCAGCTCCCTCGGGGACAGGACTTTGGGACTGTTTTTT
TRBJ1-4 | TRBV6-5 | . | TRBD1 | CASSQPTGGNEKLFF | TGTGCCAGCAGTCAACCGACAGGGGGGAATGAAAAACTGTTTTTT
TRBJ1-2 | TRBV19 | . | . | CASSRDQSRGRNYGYTF | TGTGCCAGTAGCAGAGATCAATCCAGGGGCCGCAACTATGGCTACACCTTC
TRBJ1-3 | TRBV30 | . | . | CAWSLDLSGNTIYF | TGTGCCTGGAGTCTCGACCTCTCTGGAAACACCATATATTTT
TRBJ2-3 | TRBV7-9 | few | TRBD1 | CASSKGATDTQYF | TGTGCCAGCAGTAAGGGGGCAACAGATACGCAGTATTTT
TRBJ2-6 | TRBV30 | . | TRBD1 | CAWRPTGAGANVLTF | TGTGCCTGGCGACCGACAGGGGCCGGGGCCAACGTCCTGACTTTC
TRBJ1-5 | TRBV7-8 | few | TRBD1 | CASSLDRGRNQPQHF | TGTGCCAGCAGCCTCGACAGGGGTCGCAATCAGCCCCAGCATTTT
TRBJ2-2 | TRBV28 | . | . | CASSYPGTLIDTGELFF | TGTGCCAGCAGTTACCCTGGGACCTTGATAGACACCGGGGAGCTGTTTTTT
TRBJ2-2 | TRBV5-1 | . | TRBD2 | CASLSGTSFTGELFF | TGCGCCAGCTTGTCCGGGACTAGCTTTACCGGGGAGCTGTTTTTT
TRBJ2-4 | TRBV27 | . | . | CASSLNAGVIQYF | TGTGCCAGCAGTTTAAACGCAGGGGTCATTCAGTACTTC